Listed here are 28 T cell receptor beta chains from one sample, sequenced in a study of T cell responses to AZD1222 COVID-19 vaccine listed by TCRdb under 2021. Sample time point, as interpreted from the label and publication: baseline before first vaccination. Library generation was performed with the immunoSEQ multiplex PCR assay. Held by TCRdb, this immuneACCESS table contains in-frame sequences only and omits some clones. Under half of the omission traces to an unresolved V gene where checked; the cause of the rest is unknown. The sample profile shows 150,000 to 200,000 clones; 85% to 90% of them were found once. The ten largest clones add up to 1.6% of the sample. The specimen comprised peripheral blood, sampled on day 0 of AZD1222 vaccination. The receptors derive from an adult in good health.

The chain combines TRBV7-9 with TRBJ2-5; weak D call: TRBD2 (7 bases). Trimming cost V 3 bases and J 2 bases, with 10 bases left between them. This CDR3 is 14 amino acids long. The V gene's germline CDR1 is SEHNR and CDR2 FQNEAQ (reference sequence). As DNA, the CDR3 is TGTGCCAGCAGCTTGCGGGGGCCGCAAGAGACCCAGTACTTC. Its translation is CASSLRGPQETQYF. Drawing the rest from reference TRBV7-9 and TRBJ2-5, the complete variable domain is DTGVSQNPRHKITKRGQNVTFRCDPISEHNRLYWYRQTLGQGPEFLTYFQNEAQLEKSRLLSDRFSAERPKGSFSTLEIQRTEQGDSAMYLCASSLRGPQETQYFGPGTRLLVL.

This clone was detected a few times. The V gene is TRBV9, the J gene TRBJ2-3; TRBD2 matches 8 bases. CDR1 is SGDLS and CDR2 is YYNGEE in the germline V gene. This CDR3 comprises 18 residues. After removal of 0 bases from V and 0 bases from J, the junction contained 9 bases not matched to a gene. Written as DNA, the CDR3 is TGTGCCAGCAGCGTAGAGGCGGGAGGCCATGATAGCACAGATACGCAGTATTTT. Translated, it gives CASSVEAGGHDSTDTQYF.

This chain uses TRBV7-3 with TRBJ1-1; D is unclear. Germline lookup yields CDR1 SGHTA and CDR2 FQGTGA. This CDR3 is built from 15 residues. V lost 1 base and J lost 3, with 12 bases in between. Here the CDR3 reads CASSLNVQTYTEAFF. Here the CDR3 DNA reads TGTGCCAGCAGCTTAAACGTACAGACTTACACTGAAGCTTTCTTT.

This chain links TRBV9 with TRBJ1-6; 7 positions agree with TRBD1. The CDR3 loop spans 15 amino acids. J gave up 6 bases and V 3 bases, and 6 bases lay outside the gene matches. Germline V gene data show CDR1 as SGDLS and CDR2 as YYNGEE. CDR3 region: CASSGTGTVNSPLHF. In DNA, the CDR3 is TGTGCCAGCAGCGGCACCGGGACAGTTAATTCACCCCTCCACTTT. The whole variable domain, filled in from reference TRBV9 and TRBJ1-6, reads DSGVTQTPKHLITATGQRVTLRCSPRSGDLSVYWYQQSLDQGLQFLIQYYNGEERAKGNILERFSAQQFPDLHSELNLSSLELGDSALYFCASSGTGTVNSPLHFGNGTRLTVT.

The chain is built from TRBV4-3 and TRBJ2-5, with TRBD2 identical over 14 bases. Germline trimming cut 3 bases from V and 4 bases from J; bases unmatched to any gene: 1. This CDR3 is 15 amino acids long. From germline, CDR1 is LGHNA and CDR2 YSLEER. This chain's CDR3 is CASSQGLAGVETQYF. DNA for the CDR3: TGCGCCAGCAGCCAGGGACTAGCGGGAGTAGAGACCCAGTACTTC.

The rearrangement links TRBV12-3 or TRBV12-4 to TRBJ1-3; no clear D. V lost 2 bases and J lost 3, with 5 bases in between. The CDR3 has 13 residues. This chain's CDR3 is CASSLRGGNTIYF. The CDR3 coding sequence is TGTGCCAGCAGTTTACGGGGTGGAAACACCATATATTTT.

This clone was observed a few times. V gene TRBV28 combines with J gene TRBJ1-2; D is ambiguous. In germline, CDR1 is MDHEN, CDR2 SYDVKM. Trimming left V 4 bases short and J 1 base short, with 13 bases between. This CDR3 has 15 amino acids. CDR3 region: CASSSPPGYNYGYTF. Written as DNA, the CDR3 is TGTGCCAGCAGTTCCCCGCCCGGGTATAACTATGGCTACACCTTC.

The chain uses TRBV19 and TRBJ2-7; a weak D match, TRBD2 (5 bases). Germline assignment: CDR1 LNHDA and CDR2 SQIVND (reference sequence). This CDR3 spans 15 amino acids. Trimming shortened V by 3 bases and J by 0 bases, and 12 bases separated the two germline ends. The CDR3: CASSIAGQSSYEQYF. The CDR3 DNA is TGTGCCAGTAGTATTGCGGGTCAGAGCTCCTACGAGCAGTACTTC. Drawing the rest from reference TRBV19 and TRBJ2-7, the complete variable domain is DGGITQSPKYLFRKEGQNVTLSCEQNLNHDAMYWYRQDPGQGLRLIYYSQIVNDFQKGDIAEGYSVSREKKESFPLTVTSAQKNPTAFYLCASSIAGQSSYEQYFGPGTRLTVT.

The J gene is TRBJ2-3, the V gene TRBV14; no firm D call. CDR1 is SGHDN, CDR2 FVKESK, per germline. There are 16 residues in the CDR3. V lost 0 bases and J 5 bases, leaving 15 bases between the germline ends. The CDR3 loop reads CASSQDYREARDTQYF. In nucleotides, the CDR3 is TGTGCCAGCAGCCAAGATTATCGAGAGGCGAGAGATACGCAGTATTTT.

The chain joins TRBV15 to TRBJ1-5; no definite D call. Trimming took off 0 bases at V and 3 bases at J, with 9 bases between the two ends. The CDR3 spans 15 residues. Germline-derived CDR1 and CDR2 are LNHNV and YYDKDF (reference sequence). CDR3 sequence reads: CATSRDRSLNQPQHF. The CDR3 region has the DNA TGTGCCACCAGCAGAGATCGTAGCCTCAATCAGCCCCAGCATTTT.

This clone was seen only a few times. This chain uses TRBV7-9 with TRBJ2-1; no clear D. The V end lost 2 bases, the J end lost 0 bases, and 5 bases lay between the germline ends. The length of the CDR3 is 14 residues. CDR1 SEHNR and CDR2 FQNEAQ come from the germline V gene (reference sequence). The CDR3 sequence is CASSLRLSYNEQFF. CDR3 in DNA: TGTGCCAGCAGCTTACGCCTCTCCTACAATGAGCAGTTCTTC. The entire variable domain, with the rest obtained from reference TRBV7-9 and TRBJ2-1, is as follows: DTGVSQNPRHKITKRGQNVTFRCDPISEHNRLYWYRQTLGQGPEFLTYFQNEAQLEKSRLLSDRFSAERPKGSFSTLEIQRTEQGDSAMYLCASSLRLSYNEQFFGPGTRLTVL.

The genes are TRBV7-9 and TRBJ1-2; no firm D call. The V end lost 2 bases, the J end lost 0 bases, and 16 bases lay between the germline ends. Germline lookup yields CDR1 SEHNR and CDR2 FQNEAQ (reference sequence). The CDR3 is 17 amino acids. CDR3: CASSLLSEGPPNYGYTF. The CDR3 DNA follows: TGTGCCAGCAGCTTATTAAGTGAGGGCCCCCCTAACTATGGCTACACCTTC.

This clone was found once. The CDR3 bases are TGTGCCAGCAGCCCCCTAGGCCGAGCCAATGGCTACACCTTC. As protein: CASSPLGRANGYTF. This sequence joins TRBV21-1 and TRBJ1-2. TRBV21-1 has pseudogene status. The CDR3 runs to 14 residues.

This chain links TRBV6-5 with TRBJ2-1; 12 bases map to TRBD2. Germline trimming cut 6 bases from V and 8 bases from J; bases unmatched to any gene: 8. Germline CDR1 MNHEY, CDR2 SVGAGI. The CDR3 is made up of 15 amino acids. The CDR3 DNA is TGTGCCAGCAGAATCCAGACTAGCGGGGGCTATGAGCAGTTCTTC. Translating gives CASRIQTSGGYEQFF.

A remark on this clone: Other nucleotide sequences from this sample produce the same CDR3. V gene TRBV5-4 combines with J gene TRBJ2-3; 13 bases fit TRBD2. The V gene end was trimmed by 2 bases and the J gene end by 4 bases; junction bases not matched to a gene: 7. The CDR3 consists of 17 residues. Germline lookup yields CDR1 SGHNT and CDR2 YYREEE (reference sequence). The CDR3 region is CASSFGLAGAGADTQYF. The DNA of the CDR3 is TGTGCCAGCAGCTTCGGACTAGCGGGGGCGGGCGCAGATACGCAGTATTTT.

This rearrangement joins TRBV6-6 to TRBJ1-2, with TRBD1 identical over 7 bases. The ends lost 6 bases at V and 0 bases at J; junction bases unmatched: 10. Per germline, CDR1 MNHNY and CDR2 SVGAGI (reference sequence). The CDR3 covers 16 residues. The CDR3 protein is CASRRGDRASNYGYTF. DNA for the CDR3: TGTGCCAGCAGGAGGGGGGACAGAGCCTCTAACTATGGCTACACCTTC.

The chain uses TRBV9 and TRBJ1-1, with TRBD1 as a possible D gene (6 bases). Germline V lookup: CDR1 SGDLS, CDR2 YYNGEE. The CDR3 runs 14 residues. Trimming pared 0 bases from V and 1 base from J, leaving 7 bases between. For the CDR3, the DNA is TGTGCCAGCAGCGTAGCGGGACAGAACACTGAAGCTTTCTTT. Amino acid sequence: CASSVAGQNTEAFF.

The chain joins TRBV5-1 to TRBJ1-2; D uncertain. The ends were cut back, 2 bases at V and 4 bases at J, with 15 bases in the middle. The CDR3 is made up of 15 amino acids. Per germline, CDR1 SGHRS and CDR2 YFSETQ. CDR3 sequence (DNA): TGCGCCAGCAGCTTATTGGAGTCGGGAACCTATGGCTACACCTTC. This sequence encodes CASSLLESGTYGYTF.

This chain links TRBV18 with TRBJ1-2; D is unresolved. This CDR3 is built from 13 residues. V dropped 2 bases and J dropped 5 bases, with 9 bases sitting between them. CDR1 and CDR2 from the germline V gene are KGHSH and LQKENI. The CDR3 nucleotides read TGTGCCAGCTCACCAGATTCCGGATATGGCTACACCTTC. This encodes CASSPDSGYGYTF. The full variable domain, in which reference TRBV18 and TRBJ1-2 provide the parts outside the CDR3, is NAGVMQNPRHLVRRRGQEARLRCSPMKGHSHVYWYRQLPEEGLKFMVYLQKENIIDESGMPKERFSAEFPKEGPSILRIQQVVRGDSAAYFCASSPDSGYGYTFGSGTRLTVV.

The chain employs TRBV12-5 and TRBJ2-3, with TRBD2 matching 9 bases. V lost 1 base, J lost 4 bases, and 3 bases stayed unmatched. Germline CDR1 reads LGHNT; CDR2 reads FRNRAP. The CDR3 consists of 15 residues. The CDR3 protein is CASGLGLAGSDTQYF. For the CDR3, the DNA is TGTGCTAGTGGTTTGGGCCTAGCGGGATCAGATACGCAGTATTTT.

The chain employs TRBV10-2 and TRBJ1-6; TRBD1 matches at 11 bases. Trimming cost V 6 bases and J 5 bases; bases outside gene matches: 0. The CDR3 extends over 14 amino acids. Germline loops: CDR1 WSHSY, CDR2 SAAADI. CDR3 nucleotides: TGCGCCAGCAGGGGACAGGGGGATAATTCACCCCTCCACTTT. It codes for CASRGQGDNSPLHF.

The rearrangement joins TRBV19 to TRBJ1-5; 7 bases are shared with TRBD1. Germline CDR1 reads LNHDA; CDR2 reads SQIVND (reference sequence). The V gene end was trimmed by 6 bases and the J gene end by 7 bases; junction bases not matched to a gene: 6. The CDR3 sequence is 13 residues long. CDR3: CASRAQGGQPQHF. In DNA form, the CDR3 reads TGTGCCAGTAGGGCCCAGGGGGGCCAGCCCCAGCATTTT.

This sequence joins TRBV7-3 and TRBJ1-1, with TRBD1 identical over 8 bases. CDR3 size: 17 residues. Germline assignment: CDR1 SGHTA and CDR2 FQGTGA. With 0 bases clipped from V and 0 bases from J, the junction kept 6 bases outside the gene matches. CDR3 in DNA: TGTGCCAGCAGCTTAACGAATGGACAGGGAATGAACACTGAAGCTTTCTTT. Protein sequence: CASSLTNGQGMNTEAFF.

The V and J genes are TRBV13 and TRBJ1-2, with 9 bases fitting TRBD1. Germline loops: CDR1 PRHDT, CDR2 FYEKMQ (reference sequence). The CDR3 totals 12 residues. The junction had 2 bases not matched to a gene; V was cut back by 4 bases and J by 8 bases. The CDR3 DNA reads as TGTGCCAGCAGCTCTGACAGGGGGGGCTACACCTTC. Amino acid sequence: CASSSDRGGYTF.

J is TRBJ2-1 and V is TRBV24-1, with D possibly TRBD2 on 5 matching bases. Germline assignment: CDR1 KGHDR and CDR2 SFDVKD. Trimming pared 0 bases from V and 6 bases from J, leaving 8 bases between. The CDR3 spans 14 residues. The CDR3 bases are TGTGCCACCAGTGATTTGAGAGGGATCAATGAGCAGTTCTTC. It is translated as CATSDLRGINEQFF.

This rearrangement joins TRBV15 to TRBJ2-3, with TRBD2 matching over 14 bases. V lost 9 bases and J lost 4; bases outside the gene matches: 15. Germline V CDR1 and CDR2: LNHNV, YYDKDF (reference sequence). The CDR3 spans 18 residues. CDR3 nucleotides: TGTGCCACGAGTCGGACTAGCGGGGGGCTCAGAGGGGCAGATACGCAGTATTTT. Residues: CATSRTSGGLRGADTQYF.

The chain is built from TRBV5-1 and TRBJ2-5; D possibly uses TRBD1 or TRBD2 (5 bases each). This CDR3 region has 16 residues. V lost 1 base, J lost 2 bases, and 15 bases lay in between. CDR1 and CDR2 from the germline V gene are SGHRS and YFSETQ. The CDR3 sequence: CASSLFPGSLQETQYF. The CDR3, as DNA: TGCGCCAGCAGCTTGTTTCCAGGGAGCTTACAAGAGACCCAGTACTTC.

The chain recombines TRBV29-1 with TRBJ2-1; 8 nucleotides line up with TRBD2. Germline V gene data show CDR1 as SQVTM and CDR2 as ANQGSEA. V shed 4 bases, J shed 7 bases, and the junction held 15 bases outside the gene matches. The CDR3 extends over 16 amino acids. The CDR3 protein is CSVVGTPGTSRNEQFF. The CDR3 DNA is TGCAGCGTTGTGGGGACACCCGGGACTAGTAGGAATGAGCAGTTCTTC.